The 13 T cell receptor beta chains below all came from one sample that was sequenced in a study of CD8+ T cells in alopecia areata. The authors extracted RNA and reverse transcribed it into cDNA as the sequencing template. Sequencing was performed with immunoSEQ multiplex PCR; in TCRdb, only in-frame clones are kept and a portion is missing. The sample gives roughly 250,000 clones, 67% of which show up once; 1% to 1.5% is in the top ten. The specimen comprised CD4+ T cells sorted from blood, sampled at week 0. The source of these receptors is a human donor with alopecia areata.

This clone showed up just a few times. The chain uses TRBV25-1 and TRBJ1-1; 9 nucleotides align to TRBD1. This CDR3 comprises 10 residues. The ends lost 8 bases at V and 10 bases at J; junction bases unmatched: 2. Germline CDR1 MGHDK, CDR2 SYGVNS. CDR3 coding DNA: TGTGCCAGCGGGGACAGGGTAGCTTTCTTT. It is translated as CASGDRVAFF.

The genes are TRBV25-1 and TRBJ1-6, with D unresolved. V was shortened by 3 bases and J by 5 bases, with 5 bases between the two germline ends. The CDR3 has 13 residues. The germline gives CDR1 MGHDK, CDR2 SYGVNS. The CDR3 DNA sequence: TGTGCCAGCAGTGAGGTCCATAATTCACCCCTCCACTTT. Residues: CASSEVHNSPLHF.

V is TRBV30 and J is TRBJ2-7; TRBD1 is a possible D gene (6 bases). Trimming cost V 2 bases and J 6 bases, with 11 bases left between them. CDR3 length equals 12 residues. Germline V CDR1 and CDR2: GTSNPN, SVGIG (reference sequence). The DNA of the CDR3 is TGTGCCTGGAGTAAGACAGGCCCCGAGCAGTACTTC. It is translated as CAWSKTGPEQYF.

There are a few counts of this clone. The chain has TRBV19 and TRBJ2-3; D is unclear. V lost 5 bases and J 1 base, leaving 13 bases between the germline ends. There are 15 residues in the CDR3. Germline lookup yields CDR1 LNHDA and CDR2 SQIVND (reference sequence). As DNA, the CDR3 is TGTGCCAGTAGTGGGAACGCCCTGGGCACAGATACGCAGTATTTT. Translated: CASSGNALGTDTQYF.

V and J are TRBV19 and TRBJ2-3; D gene ambiguous. Trimming took 7 bases from V and 0 from J, leaving 8 bases between them. CDR3 length: 13 residues. Germline CDR1 is LNHDA and CDR2 is SQIVND (reference sequence). In DNA form, the CDR3 reads TGTGCCAGTAAAGTCTCGAGCACAGATACGCAGTATTTT. Amino acid sequence: CASKVSSTDTQYF.

The CDR3 spells CASLHYRPGQGVYEQYF. As DNA, the CDR3 is TGTGCCAGCCTACACTATCGACCGGGACAGGGTGTCTACGAGCAGTACTTC. The V call is TRBV25-1, the J call TRBJ2-7, with TRBD1 matching over 9 bases. CDR3 length: 17 amino acids. V was clipped by 8 bases and J by 3 bases; unmatched bases: 17. The germline CDR1 and CDR2 sequences are MGHDK and SYGVNS.

This clone was counted between two and nine times. CDR3 amino acids: CASRRDSNTEAFF. CDR3 DNA: TGTGCCAGCAGGCGGGACTCGAACACTGAAGCTTTCTTT. V is TRBV6-5 and J is TRBJ1-1, with D possibly matching TRBD1 (5 bases). V lost 6 bases, J lost 1 base, and 9 bases lay in between. Germline CDR1 and CDR2: MNHEY and SVGAGI. The CDR3 is 13 amino acids.

The chain combines TRBV2 with TRBJ2-5, with 8 positions matching TRBD2. Germline V gene sequence: CDR1 SNHLY, CDR2 FYNNEI. The CDR3 spans 14 residues. V lost 0 bases and J lost 9; bases outside the gene matches: 6. The chain's CDR3 is CASSEASGGAPQYF. Here the CDR3 DNA reads TGTGCCAGCAGTGAAGCTTCCGGGGGGGCTCCCCAGTACTTC.

This chain connects TRBV6-5 to TRBJ2-3, with D unclear. CDR3 length equals 14 residues. V was trimmed by 0 bases and J by 2 bases, leaving 6 bases between them. The germline V gene has CDR1 MNHEY and CDR2 SVGAGI. The CDR3, as DNA: TGTGCCAGCAGTTACTCAGGGAACACAGATACGCAGTATTTT. This gives the protein CASSYSGNTDTQYF.

The chain joins TRBV6-1 to TRBJ1-1; D unresolved. Germline-derived CDR1 and CDR2 are MNHNS and SASEGT. The CDR3 spans 12 residues. V gave up 6 bases and J gave up 8 bases, with 13 bases separating them. The CDR3 region is CASRREFKEAFF. The CDR3 DNA reads as TGTGCCAGCAGGAGAGAGTTTAAGGAAGCTTTCTTT.

A word on this clone: This CDR3 is also generated by other DNA sequences in the sample. This sequence joins TRBV6-6 and TRBJ1-1, with D uncertain. The ends were cut back, 9 bases at V and 1 base at J, with 3 bases in the middle. The V gene's germline CDR1 is MNHNY and CDR2 SVGAGI (reference sequence). The CDR3 spans 10 residues. The CDR3 DNA sequence: TGTGCCAGTAGGAACACTGAAGCTTTCTTT. As protein: CASRNTEAFF.

The V and J genes are TRBV4-2 and TRBJ1-1; TRBD1 is a possible D gene (5 bases). The CDR3 has 16 amino acids. The germline V and J ends were trimmed by 0 bases and 9 bases, with 20 bases remaining between them. Germline V gene lookup returns CDR1 LGHNA and CDR2 YNFKEQ. The DNA of the CDR3 is TGTGCCAGCAGCCAAGAGGAGTGGTCAGGGCTTTACAAAGCTTTCTTT. Translated: CASSQEEWSGLYKAFF.

This chain links TRBV25-1 with TRBJ2-1; D might be TRBD1 or TRBD2, each matching 6 bases. Germline V gene data show CDR1 as MGHDK and CDR2 as SYGVNS. V lost 6 bases and J 10 bases, leaving 13 bases between the germline ends. The CDR3 covers 12 residues. CDR3 loop: CASSGGTREQFF. For the CDR3, the DNA is TGTGCCAGCAGCGGAGGGACAAGAGAGCAGTTCTTC.